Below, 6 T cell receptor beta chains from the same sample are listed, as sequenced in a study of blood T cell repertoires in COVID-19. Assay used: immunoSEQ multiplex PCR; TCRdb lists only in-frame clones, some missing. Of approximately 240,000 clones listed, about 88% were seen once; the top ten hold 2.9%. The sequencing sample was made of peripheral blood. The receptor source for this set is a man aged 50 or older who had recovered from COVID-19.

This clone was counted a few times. CDR3 in amino acids: CASSDTGDYEQYF. The CDR3 DNA follows: TGTGCCAGCAGTGATACAGGGGACTACGAGCAGTACTTC. This chain joins TRBV2 and TRBJ2-7; 7 bases fit TRBD1. The CDR3 is 13 residues long. Trimming cost V 3 bases and J 3 bases; bases outside gene matches: 2. Germline CDR1 and CDR2: SNHLY and FYNNEI. Together with reference TRBV2 and TRBJ2-7, the CDR3 gives the full variable domain: EPEVTQTPSHQVTQMGQEVILRCVPISNHLYFYWYRQILGQKVEFLVSFYNNEISEKSEIFDDQFSVERPDGSNFTLKIRSTKLEDSAMYFCASSDTGDYEQYFGPGTRLTVT.

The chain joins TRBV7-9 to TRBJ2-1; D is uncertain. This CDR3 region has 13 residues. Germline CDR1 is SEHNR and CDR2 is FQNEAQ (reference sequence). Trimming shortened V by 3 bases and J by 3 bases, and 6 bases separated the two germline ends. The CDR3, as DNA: TGTGCCAGCAGCTTGCCTATCTACAATGAGCAGTTCTTC. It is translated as CASSLPIYNEQFF.

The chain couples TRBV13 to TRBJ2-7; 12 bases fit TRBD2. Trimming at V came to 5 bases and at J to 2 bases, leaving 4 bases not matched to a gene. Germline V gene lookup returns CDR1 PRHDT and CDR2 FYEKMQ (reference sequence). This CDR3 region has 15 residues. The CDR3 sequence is CASSPRLAGAYEQYF. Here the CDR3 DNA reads TGTGCCAGCAGCCCCCGACTAGCGGGGGCCTACGAGCAGTACTTC.

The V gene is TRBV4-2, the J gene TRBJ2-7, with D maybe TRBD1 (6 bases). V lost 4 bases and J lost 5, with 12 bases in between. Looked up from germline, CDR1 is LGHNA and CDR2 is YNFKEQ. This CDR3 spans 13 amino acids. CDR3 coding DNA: TGTGCCAGCAGCCCTGGACAGCAGGACGAGCAGTACTTC. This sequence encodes CASSPGQQDEQYF.

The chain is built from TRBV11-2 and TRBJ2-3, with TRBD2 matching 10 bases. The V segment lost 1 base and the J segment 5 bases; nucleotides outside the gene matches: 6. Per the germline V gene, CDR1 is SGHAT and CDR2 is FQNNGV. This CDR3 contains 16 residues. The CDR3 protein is CASSLGLAGDGDTQYF. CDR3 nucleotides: TGTGCCAGCAGCTTAGGCCTAGCGGGAGACGGAGATACGCAGTATTTT.

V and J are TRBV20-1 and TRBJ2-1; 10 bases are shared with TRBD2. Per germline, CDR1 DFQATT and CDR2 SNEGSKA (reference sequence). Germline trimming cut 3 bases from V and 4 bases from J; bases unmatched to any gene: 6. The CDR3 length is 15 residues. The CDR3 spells CSASTGTSAYNEQFF. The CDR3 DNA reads TGCAGTGCTAGTACCGGGACTAGCGCTTACAATGAGCAGTTCTTC.